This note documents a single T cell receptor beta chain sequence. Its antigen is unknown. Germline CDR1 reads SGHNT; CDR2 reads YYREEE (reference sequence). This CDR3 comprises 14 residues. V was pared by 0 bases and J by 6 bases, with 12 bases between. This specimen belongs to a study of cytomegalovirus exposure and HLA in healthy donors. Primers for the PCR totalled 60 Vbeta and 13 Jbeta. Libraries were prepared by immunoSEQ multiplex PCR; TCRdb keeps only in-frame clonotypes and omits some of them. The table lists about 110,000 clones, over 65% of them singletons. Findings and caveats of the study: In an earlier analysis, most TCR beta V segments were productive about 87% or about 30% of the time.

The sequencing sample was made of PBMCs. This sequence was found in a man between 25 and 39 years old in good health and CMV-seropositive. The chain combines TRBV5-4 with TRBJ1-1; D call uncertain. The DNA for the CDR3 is TGTGCCAGCAGCTTGGGTCCGGGGTCGGCTGAAGCTTTCTTT. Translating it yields CASSLGPGSAEAFF.